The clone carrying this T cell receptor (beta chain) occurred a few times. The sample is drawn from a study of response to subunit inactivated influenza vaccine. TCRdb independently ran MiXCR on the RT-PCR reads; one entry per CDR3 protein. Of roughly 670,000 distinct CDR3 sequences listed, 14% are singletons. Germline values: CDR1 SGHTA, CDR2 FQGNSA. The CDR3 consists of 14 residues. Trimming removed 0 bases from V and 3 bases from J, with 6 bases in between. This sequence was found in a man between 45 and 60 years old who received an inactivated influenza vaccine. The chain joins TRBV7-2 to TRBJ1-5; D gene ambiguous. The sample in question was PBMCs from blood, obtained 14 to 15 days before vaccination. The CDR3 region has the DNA TGTGCCAGCAGCTTAGCGCTAAACAATCAGCCCCAGCATTTT. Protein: CASSLALNNQPQHF.